This T cell receptor (beta chain) was sequenced for a study of blood T cell repertoires in COVID-19 (dated by TCRdb to about 2020). For the wider study: Collaborator samples came from the United States, Italy and Spain and covered acute and convalescent phases of COVID-19. HLA class I and class II types, where available, came from metadata supplied by the sample provider rather than from assay-based typing. Samples came from the ongoing ImmuneRACE study (first 160 participants) plus 1,254 subjects from 6 global collaborators. Nearly every sample came with metadata listing a de-identified subject ID, COVID-19 status, age in years and sex. Deeply sampled blood TCRbeta repertoires from subjects exposed to, actively infected with, or recovered from COVID-19 were included in the dataset. The prospective study material was composed of cDNA or gDNA derived from T cells, B-cell-depleted T cells, or PBMCs. The repertoires were made available in a free public database intended to serve as a resource for research on the immune response to SARS-CoV-2.

TCRbeta CDR3 regions were amplified from genomic DNA by means of the immunoSEQ Assay, a bias-controlled multiplex PCR. The paper's processing steps were these. Within the assay, amplification of reference gene primers was used to estimate how many nucleated cells each sample contained. Sequence reads were collapsed and filtered to measure the absolute abundance of every unique TCRbeta CDR3 rearrangement. For each sample, productive Simpson clonality was calculated as the square root of Simpson's diversity index across productive rearrangements. The immuneACCESS repertoire file appears here via TCRdb, limited to in-frame rearrangements. These files lack a portion of the clones; in checked studies, under half of the deficit traces to unresolved V genes, and the cause of the others is not known. D and trimming come from the DNA, and the V and J calls and clone size come from that table. For this sample there are about 120,000 clones; about nine tenths appear just once. The ten largest account for 10% of the sample.

What the work shows at the level of the full study, not this receptor alone: The quantity of clinical and demographic metadata differed by source and by participant and was supplied without curation.

Its CDR3 holds 14 amino acids, cysteine through phenylalanine. This entry keeps only the CDR3 DNA: 42 bases, framed from base 1. V lost 5 bases and J lost 5 bases, and the count of bases not matched to a germline gene is 4. CDR1 and CDR2, per the germline V gene, are MNHNS and SASEGT. The collaborating institutions used their own protocols to collect whole blood in K2EDTA tubes. For TCRbeta analysis, collaborators shipped samples as frozen whole blood, isolated PBMCs, or DNA extracted from either of those sample types. Worth noting for this clone: Its antigen has not been determined. Base-call qualities are not available, and no considerably larger clone is one nucleotide away.

The sequence was obtained from a man in his fifties or sixties with acute or convalescent COVID-19. The rearranged chain carries TRBV6-1 and TRBJ1-5, and TRBD1 aligns with 9 junction nucleotides. Sequenced sample: peripheral blood. The CDR3 region has the sequence CASSKTGGYQPQHF. The sequenced DNA: TGTGCCAGCAGTAAGACAGGGGGGTATCAGCCCCAGCATTTT.